This T cell receptor beta chain was captured by sequencing in a study of cytomegalovirus exposure and HLA in healthy donors. Turning to the study itself: The roughly 110 validation repertoires were reported in a later analysis to have been generated on the same platform as the approximately 700 first-cohort repertoires.

Trimming stripped 3 bases from V and 4 bases from J, with 12 bases between. CDR3 size: 14 residues. Germline CDR1 reads LNHNV; CDR2 reads YYDKDF (reference sequence). Study outcomes and limitations: Investigators reported over 150 TCR beta chains as tied to cytomegalovirus.

As regards this clone: Its antigen is not known.

The data were produced by immunoSEQ multiplex PCR, yet TCRdb's version contains in-frame clones alone and is incomplete. The sample records about 160,000 clones, roughly 90% being singletons. The sequence came from a young woman in good health and CMV-seropositive. Sequenced input: PBMCs. The chain is built from TRBV15 and TRBJ1-2; D is undetermined. The CDR3 here is CATSSPGRVYGYTF. The CDR3 DNA is TGTGCCACCAGCAGCCCCGGGAGGGTCTATGGCTACACCTTC. Filled out from reference TRBV15 and TRBJ1-2, the complete variable domain reads DAMVIQNPRYQVTQFGKPVTLSCSQTLNHNVMYWYQQKSSQAPKLLFHYYDKDFNNEADTPDNFQSRRPNTSFCFLDIRSPGLGDTAMYLCATSSPGRVYGYTFGSGTRLTVV.